This entry lists 10 T cell receptor beta chains sequenced from one sample in a study of regulatory T cells in long-lasting Graves disease. The time point here: newly diagnosed GD, antithyroid drugs for less than 3 months. From RNA extracted from PBMCs, the TCR library was made. CDR3 regions were amplified by Arm-PCR using iRepertoire HTBI primers to build TCR beta libraries. TCRdb processed the multiplex PCR reads anew with MiXCR; each CDR3 protein has one entry. The table includes about 470,000 distinct CDR3 sequences, 15% to 20% detected once. The same data also went into a second study, on T cells in Graves' hyperthyroidism and ophthalmopathy.

Source: peripheral blood mononuclear cells (PBMCs), taken at new diagnosis, from a patient treated with antithyroid drugs. These receptors were collected from a man in his forties with Graves disease.

This clonotype has ten or more counts. This chain joins TRBV7-2 and TRBJ2-1; D unclear. Germline V gene sequence: CDR1 SGHTA, CDR2 FQGNSA. Trimming left V 5 bases short and J 9 bases short, with 8 bases between. The CDR3 has 11 amino acids. The CDR3 DNA follows: TGTGCCAGCAGCCAAGGCCCTGAGCAGTTCTTC. Protein sequence: CASSQGPEQFF.

The CDR3 bases are TGTGCCAGCAGCCCACCCCCGAGGTTTGGGGCCAACGTCCTGACTTTC. Translating gives CASSPPPRFGANVLTF. The chain uses TRBV12-3 or TRBV12-4 and TRBJ2-6; the D is unclear. There are 16 residues in the CDR3. Between the trimmed V and J ends, which lost 6 bases and 3 bases, there was a span of 15 bases.

A remark on this clonotype: Given a much more abundant clone one base away, this may be a read error. V usage is TRBV6-1 and J usage is TRBJ2-7, with TRBD2 matching 12 bases. This CDR3 is built from 14 residues. Germline V gene data show CDR1 as MNHNS and CDR2 as SASEGT. V dropped 8 bases and J dropped 7; count of bases not matched to a gene: 9. DNA of the CDR3: TGTGCCAGCCGGGGACTAGCGGGCTACAATGAGCAGTACTTC. It specifies CASRGLAGYNEQYF.

This clonotype was picked up many times. The J gene is TRBJ2-5, the V gene TRBV5-8, with D possibly called TRBD1 or TRBD2 (5 bases each). Germline V CDR1 and CDR2: SGHTS, YDEGEE. The V end lost 0 bases, the J end lost 5 bases, and 14 bases lay between the germline ends. CDR3 length: 15 amino acids. The CDR3 region has the DNA TGTGCCAGCAGCTTGGAGGGTCAGGGCGGGGAGACCCAGTACTTC. Protein product: CASSLEGQGGETQYF.

In this sample, this clonotype turned up a few times. The chain couples TRBV5-1 to TRBJ2-1; no clear D. The germline V gene encodes CDR1 SGHRS and CDR2 YFSETQ. V lost 0 bases to trimming and J lost 0 bases, with 7 bases between them. CDR3 size: 15 residues. The CDR3 nucleotides are TGCGCCAGCAGCTTGGGTGGCAACTCCTACAATGAGCAGTTCTTC. This gives the protein CASSLGGNSYNEQFF.

In its sample, this clonotype was seen many times. The V gene is TRBV3-1, the J gene TRBJ2-7; D gene ambiguous. Germline values: CDR1 LGHDT, CDR2 YNNKEL (reference sequence). Trimming cost V 1 base and J 2 bases, with 9 bases left between them. The CDR3 spans 14 residues. CDR3 in amino acids: CASSQVERTYEQYF. The DNA for the CDR3 is TGTGCCAGCAGCCAAGTGGAGAGGACCTACGAGCAGTACTTC.

The chain employs TRBV7-9 and TRBJ2-1, with D maybe TRBD1 (6 bases). CDR3 length: 13 residues. Per the germline V gene, CDR1 is SEHNR and CDR2 is FQNEAQ (reference sequence). Trimming removed 2 bases at V and 13 bases at J, with 15 bases between. The CDR3 sequence: CASSLPTGLEQFF. CDR3 bases: TGTGCCAGCAGCTTACCTACAGGGCTTGAACAGTTCTTC. Combining the CDR3 with reference TRBV7-9 and TRBJ2-1 gives the whole variable domain DTGVSQNPRHKITKRGQNVTFRCDPISEHNRLYWYRQTLGQGPEFLTYFQNEAQLEKSRLLSDRFSAERPKGSFSTLEIQRTEQGDSAMYLCASSLPTGLEQFFGPGTRLTVL.

This clonotype was seen ten or more times. CDR3 in DNA: TGTGCCAGCAGTTTTAGGGGTCCCACGGGGCAGTACTTC. This encodes CASSFRGPTGQYF. The V call is TRBV28, the J call TRBJ2-7, with D possibly being TRBD1 (5 bases). The V and J ends lost 3 bases and 9 bases respectively, with 15 bases between them. The CDR3 consists of 13 residues. Looked up from germline, CDR1 is MDHEN and CDR2 is SYDVKM. The variable domain in full, completed from reference TRBV28 and TRBJ2-7, reads DVKVTQSSRYLVKRTGEKVFLECVQDMDHENMFWYRQDPGLGLRLIYFSYDVKMKEKGDIPEGYSVSREKKERFSLILESASTNQTSMYLCASSFRGPTGQYFGPGTRLTVT.

The chain recombines TRBV20-1 with TRBJ2-3, with D hard to call. The CDR3 covers 10 residues. Trimming pared 3 bases from V and 7 bases from J, leaving 5 bases between. CDR1 and CDR2 (germline): DFQATT, SNEGSKA (reference sequence). The chain's CDR3 is CSARGNTQYF. In DNA, the CDR3 is TGCAGTGCTAGGGGGAATACGCAGTATTTT.

This clonotype has at least ten counts. V and J are TRBV27 and TRBJ1-1; no definite D call. Trimming took 5 bases from V and 5 from J, leaving 18 bases between them. The germline CDR1 and CDR2 sequences are MNHEY and SMNVEV (reference sequence). The CDR3 is 15 residues long. CDR3 bases: TGTGCCAGCAGTCCCCGGGGAGGGAGGGTAACTGAAGCTTTCTTT. It yields the protein CASSPRGGRVTEAFF.